This T cell receptor beta chain was recovered during a study of blood T cell repertoires in COVID-19. About the research overall: From the United States, Italy and Spain came samples of acute and convalescent COVID-19.

In the original workflow: Reference gene primer amplification gave estimated nucleated cell counts. TCRdb's copy holds only in-frame clones and misses some; the assay was immunoSEQ multiplex PCR. V and J calls and clone size come straight from that table; D and trimming were deduced from the DNA. Of approximately 300,000 clones in the sample, about 85% were seen once. V was shortened by 5 bases and J by 4 bases, with 11 bases between the two germline ends. Germline CDR1 SNHLY, CDR2 FYNNEI. This CDR3 is 13 amino acids long. This clone was counted between two and nine times. Assignment of participants to cohorts was predicated upon participant-reported clinical history.

Sequenced material: PBMCs or T cells enriched from blood (not recorded which). The chain joins TRBV2 to TRBJ1-2; no reliable D call. This clonotype was sampled from a woman under 40 who had been exposed to COVID-19. CDR3 DNA: TGTGCCAGCAGTAGGGAGGGAGGCTATGGCTACACCTTC. Its translation: CASSREGGYGYTF.